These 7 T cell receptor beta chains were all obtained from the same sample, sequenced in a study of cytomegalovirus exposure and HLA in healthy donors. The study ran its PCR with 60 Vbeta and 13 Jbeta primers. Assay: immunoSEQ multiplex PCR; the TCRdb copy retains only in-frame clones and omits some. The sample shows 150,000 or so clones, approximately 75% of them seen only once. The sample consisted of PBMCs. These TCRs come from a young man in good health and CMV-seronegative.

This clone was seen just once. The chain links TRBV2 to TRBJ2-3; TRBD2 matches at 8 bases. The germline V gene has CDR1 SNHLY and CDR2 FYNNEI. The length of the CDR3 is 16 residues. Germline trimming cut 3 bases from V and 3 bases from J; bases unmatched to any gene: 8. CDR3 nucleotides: TGTGCCAGCAGTGAGACAACGGGGGGGCGGACAGATACGCAGTATTTT. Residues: CASSETTGGRTDTQYF.

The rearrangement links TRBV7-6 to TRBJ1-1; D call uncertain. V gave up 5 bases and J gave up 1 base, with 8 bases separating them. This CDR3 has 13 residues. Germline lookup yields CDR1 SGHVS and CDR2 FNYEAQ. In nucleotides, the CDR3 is TGTGCCAGCAGCCCATTGAGGAACACTGAAGCTTTCTTT. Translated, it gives CASSPLRNTEAFF.

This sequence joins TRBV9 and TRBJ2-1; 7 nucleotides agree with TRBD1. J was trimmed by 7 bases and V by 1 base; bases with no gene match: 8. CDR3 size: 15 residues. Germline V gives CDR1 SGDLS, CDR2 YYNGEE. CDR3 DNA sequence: TGTGCCAGCAGCGTACGGGCACAGGGGTCAAATGAGCAGTTCTTC. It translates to CASSVRAQGSNEQFF.

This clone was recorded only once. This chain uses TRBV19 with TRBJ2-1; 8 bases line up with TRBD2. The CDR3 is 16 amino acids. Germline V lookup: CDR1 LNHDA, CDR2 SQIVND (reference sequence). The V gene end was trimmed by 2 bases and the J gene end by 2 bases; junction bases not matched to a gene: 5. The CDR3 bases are TGTGCCAGTAGTATACTGAGCGGGGGACCCTACAATGAGCAGTTCTTC. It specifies CASSILSGGPYNEQFF.

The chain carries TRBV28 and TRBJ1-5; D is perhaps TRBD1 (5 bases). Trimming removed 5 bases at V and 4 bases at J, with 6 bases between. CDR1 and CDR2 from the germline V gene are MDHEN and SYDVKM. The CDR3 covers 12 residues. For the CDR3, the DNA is TGTGCCAGCAGTAAGGGGAATCAGCCCCAGCATTTT. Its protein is CASSKGNQPQHF.

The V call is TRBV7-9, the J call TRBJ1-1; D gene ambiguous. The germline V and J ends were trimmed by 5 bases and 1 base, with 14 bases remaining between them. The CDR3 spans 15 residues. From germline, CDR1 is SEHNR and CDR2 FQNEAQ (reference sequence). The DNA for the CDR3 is TGTGCCAGCAGCCCACTCGCGGCGGGGAACACTGAAGCTTTCTTT. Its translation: CASSPLAAGNTEAFF.

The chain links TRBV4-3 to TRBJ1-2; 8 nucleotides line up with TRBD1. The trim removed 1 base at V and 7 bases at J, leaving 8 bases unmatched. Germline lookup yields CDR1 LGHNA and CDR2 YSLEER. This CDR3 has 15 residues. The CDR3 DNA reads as TGCGCCAGCAGCCAAGCGACAGGGGCTGGATCTGGCTACACCTTC. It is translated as CASSQATGAGSGYTF.